Shown below are 11 T cell receptor beta chains from a single sample sequenced in a study of T cells in Graves' hyperthyroidism and ophthalmopathy. Amplification of TCR beta CDR3 regions used RNA as the template. Initially, a first-round RT-PCR of the TCR CDR3 employed the HTBI primer set. MiXCR, applied by TCRdb to the multiplex PCR reads, yields one record per CDR3 protein. The sample consists of a few hundred thousand distinct CDR3 sequences, about an eighth of them appearing once. The specimen sequenced was blood. These receptors all stem from a young woman with Graves' hyperthyroidism.

The sample holds many counts of this clonotype. This chain uses TRBV7-6 with TRBJ1-2; no clear D. The V and J ends lost 1 base and 6 bases respectively, with 6 bases between them. Per germline, CDR1 SGHVS and CDR2 FNYEAQ. The CDR3 is 12 amino acids. The CDR3 DNA follows: TGTGCCAGCAGCTTAGGGAGGGATGGCTACACCTTC. It specifies CASSLGRDGYTF.

The gene calls are TRBV9 and TRBJ1-2; D is possibly TRBD1 (5 bases). Germline V CDR1 and CDR2: SGDLS, YYNGEE. CDR3 length equals 17 residues. Trimming took off 0 bases at V and 6 bases at J, with 21 bases between the two ends. The CDR3 protein is CASSVVAFGGGTDGYTF. DNA for the CDR3: TGTGCCAGCAGCGTAGTAGCTTTCGGGGGAGGGACGGATGGCTACACCTTC. Together with reference TRBV9 and TRBJ1-2, the CDR3 gives the full variable domain: DSGVTQTPKHLITATGQRVTLRCSPRSGDLSVYWYQQSLDQGLQFLIQYYNGEERAKGNILERFSAQQFPDLHSELNLSSLELGDSALYFCASSVVAFGGGTDGYTFGSGTRLTVV.

This clonotype was counted between two and nine times. The chain employs TRBV14 and TRBJ2-5; perhaps TRBD2 as D (5 bases). There are 13 residues in the CDR3. V was trimmed by 0 bases and J by 4 bases, leaving 6 bases between them. Germline V gives CDR1 SGHDN, CDR2 FVKESK. The chain's CDR3 is CASSQEGRETQYF. CDR3 nucleotide sequence: TGTGCCAGCAGCCAAGAGGGGAGAGAGACCCAGTACTTC.

This clonotype turned up a few times. This chain connects TRBV5-1 to TRBJ2-7; D might be TRBD2 (6 bases). Germline V gene sequence: CDR1 SGHRS, CDR2 YFSETQ. There are 15 residues in the CDR3. V was clipped by 1 base and J by 3 bases, with 14 bases between them. The CDR3 nucleotides are TGCGCCAGCAGCTTGCGTCTCGGGAGCAACTACGAGCAGTACTTC. Translated: CASSLRLGSNYEQYF.

This clonotype has a count of ten or more. This chain connects TRBV27 to TRBJ2-3; the match to TRBD2 covers 8 bases. The CDR3 is 17 residues long. CDR1 is MNHEY, CDR2 SMNVEV, per germline (reference sequence). After removal of 0 bases from V and 5 bases from J, the junction contained 10 bases not matched to a gene. CDR3 DNA sequence: TGTGCCAGCAGTTTATCCTCTTTGACTAGCGATAAAGATACGCAGTATTTT. Amino acids: CASSLSSLTSDKDTQYF.

This clonotype was seen at least ten times. The chain links TRBV28 to TRBJ2-3; possibly TRBD1 for D (5 bases). This CDR3 spans 13 amino acids. CDR1 and CDR2 (germline): MDHEN, SYDVKM. V was cut by 8 bases and J by 2 bases, with 11 bases left in between. The CDR3 DNA reads TGTGCCAGCGGTCGCAGGGACACAGATACGCAGTATTTT. This translates into CASGRRDTDTQYF.

The gene calls are TRBV20-1 and TRBJ1-5; D gene uncertain. V was shortened by 0 bases and J by 0 bases, with 12 bases between the two germline ends. From germline, CDR1 is DFQATT and CDR2 SNEGSKA (reference sequence). The CDR3 length is 16 residues. The CDR3 is CSARDLRELSNQPQHF. The CDR3 DNA is TGCAGTGCTAGAGATCTAAGGGAGCTTAGCAATCAGCCCCAGCATTTT.

At least ten counts were recorded for this clonotype. J is TRBJ2-5 and V is TRBV2; no clear D. The CDR3 totals 12 residues. V was clipped by 7 bases and J by 7 bases, with 13 bases between them. Germline V lookup: CDR1 SNHLY, CDR2 FYNNEI. The CDR3 nucleotides read TGTGCCAGCAATGTCGTGTCAGGGACCCAGTACTTC. Protein: CASNVVSGTQYF.

CDR3 DNA sequence: TGTGCCAGCAGCGCGGGAGCGGGAGTTGGGAAGGGCACAGATACGCAGTATTTT. Translated: CASSAGAGVGKGTDTQYF. The V gene is TRBV9, the J gene TRBJ2-3; 8 bases align to TRBD2. This CDR3 spans 18 amino acids. After removal of 3 bases from V and 1 base from J, the junction contained 13 bases not matched to a gene. The germline gives CDR1 SGDLS, CDR2 YYNGEE.

To note about this clonotype: Germline and junction disagree at one end, which may indicate a read error. The chain recombines TRBV7-3 with TRBJ2-1, with 8 bases aligning to TRBD2. Germline CDR1 is SGHTA and CDR2 is FQGTGA. This CDR3 is 15 amino acids long. The CDR3, as DNA: TGTGCCAGCAGCTTACAAGCGGGAGCGCACAATAAGCAGTTCTTC. Translating gives CASSLQAGAHNKQFF. Variable domain in full (rest from reference TRBV7-3 and TRBJ2-1): GAGVSQTPSNKVTEKGKYVELRCDPISGHTALYWYRQSLGQGPEFLIYFQGTGAADDSGLPNDRFFAVRPEGSVSTLKIQRTERGDSAVYLCASSLQAGAHNKQFFGPGTRLTVL.

The V call is TRBV20-1, the J call TRBJ2-3; TRBD2 might be the D (5 bases). The germline V and J ends were trimmed by 5 bases and 5 bases, with 8 bases remaining between them. The V gene's germline CDR1 is DFQATT and CDR2 SNEGSKA (reference sequence). CDR3 length: 11 amino acids. This CDR3 is CSASGLDTQYF. CDR3 sequence (DNA): TGCAGTGCTTCCGGACTAGATACGCAGTATTTT.